The 29 T cell receptor beta chains below come from one sample, sequenced in a study of blood T cell repertoires in COVID-19. Data came from immunoSEQ multiplex PCR; TCRdb stores just in-frame clones and leaves some out. The sample carries around 150,000 clones, approximately 86% recorded once. Sequenced material: peripheral blood. The receptors were gathered from a man aged 55-75 years with acute or convalescent COVID-19.

This clone has more than one count but fewer than ten. The V gene is TRBV5-4, the J gene TRBJ1-2; 9 nucleotides match TRBD1. The CDR3 is 14 residues long. J lost 8 bases, V lost 1 base, and 6 bases had no gene match. Germline V gene sequence: CDR1 SGHNT, CDR2 YYREEE (reference sequence). CDR3 protein: CASSLRDRVGGYTF. The CDR3 nucleotides are TGTGCCAGCAGCTTGAGGGACAGGGTAGGGGGCTACACCTTC.

This chain uses TRBV6-2 or TRBV6-3 with TRBJ2-1; D unclear. CDR3 length: 16 amino acids. Germline V gene lookup returns CDR1 MNHEY and CDR2 SVGEGT. Trimming left V 8 bases short and J 0 bases short, with 17 bases between. CDR3 nucleotides: TGTGCCAGCCGCCCAGGTTCGAGGAGCTCCTACAATGAGCAGTTCTTC. This translates into CASRPGSRSSYNEQFF.

The sample holds a few counts of this clone. V usage is TRBV28 and J usage is TRBJ1-2; 10 nucleotides align to TRBD1. Looked up from germline, CDR1 is MDHEN and CDR2 is SYDVKM. J lost 8 bases, V lost 5 bases, and 5 bases had no gene match. This CDR3 spans 13 amino acids. The CDR3 DNA is TGTGCCAGCAGTCGAGACAGGGGGCGGGGCTACACCTTC. The encoded protein is CASSRDRGRGYTF.

The chain links TRBV24-1 to TRBJ2-1, with D possibly matching TRBD1 (6 bases). The CDR3 covers 15 residues. Per the germline V gene, CDR1 is KGHDR and CDR2 is SFDVKD. Trimming stripped 5 bases from V and 4 bases from J, with 14 bases between. CDR3 DNA: TGTGCCACCAGTGCCTCTGGACAGTTTTACAATGAGCAGTTCTTC. Protein sequence: CATSASGQFYNEQFF.

The V and J genes are TRBV28 and TRBJ1-2; 7 bases fit TRBD1. Trimming at V came to 10 bases and at J to 4 bases, leaving 9 bases not matched to a gene. Germline loops: CDR1 MDHEN, CDR2 SYDVKM. The CDR3 extends over 13 amino acids. CDR3 in amino acids: CAIEGQTFYGYTF. The CDR3 DNA follows: TGTGCCATCGAGGGACAGACCTTCTATGGCTACACCTTC.

CDR3 DNA: TGTGCCACCCGGGGACAGCGCCGAAATGAGCAGTTCTTC. This codes for CATRGQRRNEQFF. The V gene is TRBV24-1, the J gene TRBJ2-1; 7 bases fit TRBD1. V trimming: 9 bases; J trimming: 7 bases; junction bases outside the gene matches: 8. CDR1 and CDR2 (germline): KGHDR, SFDVKD. This CDR3 has 13 residues.

The rearrangement links TRBV5-4 to TRBJ1-2, with D possibly TRBD1 on 5 matching bases. Deletions cut 4 bases from V and 0 bases from J, with 10 bases between. The CDR3 sequence is 14 residues long. Germline-derived CDR1 and CDR2 are SGHNT and YYREEE (reference sequence). The CDR3 loop reads CASSADSTNYGYTF. CDR3 DNA: TGTGCCAGCAGCGCAGACAGCACTAACTATGGCTACACCTTC.

This clone was found once. The chain employs TRBV24-1 and TRBJ1-5; D uncertain. The CDR3 runs to 14 residues. CDR1 and CDR2 (germline): KGHDR, SFDVKD. The V end lost 1 base, the J end lost 9 bases, and 12 bases lay between the germline ends. CDR3 loop: CATSDFKFPGPQHF. CDR3 bases: TGTGCCACCAGTGATTTCAAGTTTCCGGGGCCCCAGCATTTT.

The chain couples TRBV5-1 to TRBJ2-3, with 9 bases that match TRBD1. The CDR3 is made up of 15 amino acids. The germline V gene has CDR1 SGHRS and CDR2 YFSETQ. V lost 4 bases and J lost 4; bases outside the gene matches: 7. CDR3: CASSMDRGVPDTQYF. The CDR3 DNA sequence: TGCGCCAGCAGCATGGACAGGGGTGTTCCAGATACGCAGTATTTT. The full variable domain, its missing parts supplied by reference TRBV5-1 and TRBJ2-3, is KAGVTQTPRYLIKTRGQQVTLSCSPISGHRSVSWYQQTPGQGLQFLFEYFSETQRNKGNFPGRFSGRQFSNSRSEMNVSTLELGDSALYLCASSMDRGVPDTQYFGPGTRLTVL.

The genes are TRBV2 and TRBJ2-1; D might be TRBD2 (5 bases). The length of the CDR3 is 15 residues. The ends were cut back, 4 bases at V and 3 bases at J, with 13 bases in the middle. Per the germline V gene, CDR1 is SNHLY and CDR2 is FYNNEI. CDR3 protein: CASSGTGVYYNEQFF. The CDR3 nucleotides read TGTGCCAGCAGTGGAACCGGGGTCTACTACAATGAGCAGTTCTTC.

This chain links TRBV15 with TRBJ2-1; 16 bases fit TRBD2. Germline loops: CDR1 LNHNV, CDR2 YYDKDF (reference sequence). This CDR3 spans 16 amino acids. V lost 2 bases to trimming and J lost 9 bases; unmatched junction nucleotides: 4. The CDR3 sequence: CATSRQGTSGRAEQFF. The CDR3 DNA is TGTGCCACCAGCAGACAAGGGACTAGCGGGAGGGCTGAGCAGTTCTTC.

This clone was found a few times. CDR3 coding DNA: TGTGCTAGTGCCAAAACCTGGGGGCCTAGCAGGTACAATGAGCAGTTCTTC. This translates into CASAKTWGPSRYNEQFF. V is TRBV12-5 and J is TRBJ2-1; TRBD1 might be the D (6 bases). The V gene's germline CDR1 is LGHNT and CDR2 FRNRAP. The CDR3 covers 17 residues. Between the trimmed V and J ends, which lost 7 bases and 4 bases, there was a span of 23 bases.

The chain joins TRBV5-1 to TRBJ1-4; D gene uncertain. V dropped 0 bases and J dropped 8 bases, with 17 bases sitting between them. The CDR3 runs 16 residues. From germline, CDR1 is SGHRS and CDR2 YFSETQ. DNA of the CDR3: TGCGCCAGCAGCTTGGAGCGAATAACCCTAGCAGAAAAACTGTTTTTT. Translating it yields CASSLERITLAEKLFF. Filled out from reference TRBV5-1 and TRBJ1-4, the complete variable domain reads KAGVTQTPRYLIKTRGQQVTLSCSPISGHRSVSWYQQTPGQGLQFLFEYFSETQRNKGNFPGRFSGRQFSNSRSEMNVSTLELGDSALYLCASSLERITLAEKLFFGSGTQLSVL.

V is TRBV12-5 and J is TRBJ1-1; the D is unclear. V lost 2 bases and J 3 bases, leaving 7 bases between the germline ends. Germline V gene sequence: CDR1 LGHNT, CDR2 FRNRAP. The length of the CDR3 is 13 residues. CDR3 in amino acids: CASGLNPDTEAFF. The CDR3 nucleotides read TGTGCTAGTGGTTTGAATCCGGACACTGAAGCTTTCTTT.

The CDR3 sequence: CASSLDRPDRDSNQPQHF. The CDR3 DNA reads TGTGCCAGCAGCTTAGATAGGCCGGATCGGGATAGCAATCAGCCCCAGCATTTT. J is TRBJ1-5 and V is TRBV11-3; D remains unclear. Trimming removed 0 bases at V and 0 bases at J, with 15 bases between. The CDR3 extends over 18 amino acids. The germline gives CDR1 SGHNT, CDR2 YENEEA.

This clone was found once. V gene TRBV4-2 combines with J gene TRBJ1-6; D is possibly TRBD1 (6 bases). V was clipped by 4 bases and J by 9 bases, with 19 bases between them. The CDR3 totals 16 residues. Germline CDR1 is LGHNA and CDR2 is YNFKEQ. The CDR3 DNA follows: TGTGCCAGCAGCCCGAGGGGGGCAGGGGAGGGTTCACCCCTCCACTTT. It translates to CASSPRGAGEGSPLHF.

On this clone: At one end, the junction sequence differs from germline, possibly due to a read error. The chain is built from TRBV7-7 and TRBJ2-2; a weak D match, TRBD2 (6 bases). The length of the CDR3 is 14 residues. Germline assignment: CDR1 SSHAT and CDR2 FNYEAQ (reference sequence). DNA of the CDR3: TGTGCTAGCAGCCCAGGGACTTGGGGCGGGGAGCTGTTTTTT. Encoded protein: CASSPGTWGGELFF.

This clone was seen more than once but under ten times. The V and J genes are TRBV5-1 and TRBJ2-7, with D tentatively TRBD2 (7 bases). The CDR3 contains 15 residues. Looked up from germline, CDR1 is SGHRS and CDR2 is YFSETQ. Trimming removed 4 bases at V and 3 bases at J, with 17 bases between. The CDR3 protein is CASSPQGGGNYEQYF. In nucleotides, the CDR3 is TGCGCCAGCAGCCCCCAAGGGGGGGGCAACTACGAGCAGTACTTC.

This clone has a handful of counts. The chain recombines TRBV28 with TRBJ1-1; D may be TRBD1 (6 bases). CDR3 length: 17 amino acids. V lost 2 bases, J lost 1 base, and 17 bases lay in between. Germline values: CDR1 MDHEN, CDR2 SYDVKM. The CDR3 loop reads CASSLKGTPNQNTEAFF. In DNA form, the CDR3 reads TGTGCCAGCAGTTTAAAGGGGACACCTAACCAGAACACTGAAGCTTTCTTT. Full variable domain (outside the CDR3, taken from reference TRBV28 and TRBJ1-1): DVKVTQSSRYLVKRTGEKVFLECVQDMDHENMFWYRQDPGLGLRLIYFSYDVKMKEKGDIPEGYSVSREKKERFSLILESASTNQTSMYLCASSLKGTPNQNTEAFFGQGTRLTVV.

This clone has a single count. The chain joins TRBV10-3 to TRBJ2-3; D not certain. This CDR3 contains 13 residues. Looked up from germline, CDR1 is ENHRY and CDR2 is SYGVKD. Trimming took off 2 bases at V and 0 bases at J, with 3 bases between the two ends. The CDR3 region has the DNA TGTGCCATCAGTGAGCGGAGCACAGATACGCAGTATTTT. Amino acid sequence: CAISERSTDTQYF.

The CDR3 region has the DNA TGTGCCAGCAGCCTCCTTGGGGGAGGGGATACGCAGTATTTT. Encoded protein: CASSLLGGGDTQYF. The chain couples TRBV7-3 to TRBJ2-3; TRBD2 agrees at 7 bases. J was trimmed by 6 bases and V by 5 bases; bases with no gene match: 8. The germline CDR1 and CDR2 sequences are SGHTA and FQGTGA. CDR3 length: 14 amino acids.

As for this clone: Distinct nucleotide sequences in the sample also encode this CDR3. The chain is built from TRBV28 and TRBJ2-7, with TRBD1 identical over 8 bases. There are 15 residues in the CDR3. From germline, CDR1 is MDHEN and CDR2 SYDVKM. J was trimmed by 2 bases and V by 6 bases; bases with no gene match: 9. As DNA, the CDR3 is TGTGCCAGCAGCCGTACAGGGGGTGCGACCTACGAGCAGTACTTC. It codes for CASSRTGGATYEQYF.

The chain has TRBV10-3 and TRBJ1-2, with D perhaps matching TRBD1 (5 bases). V lost 4 bases and J 4 bases, leaving 22 bases between the germline ends. Per the germline V gene, CDR1 is ENHRY and CDR2 is SYGVKD. The CDR3 runs to 17 residues. CDR3 sequence (DNA): TGTGCCATCAGTGGTCGGTGGGGGAGGGAAGAGCTCTATGGCTACACCTTC. Translated, it gives CAISGRWGREELYGYTF.

The chain couples TRBV11-2 to TRBJ2-7; D gene ambiguous. The CDR3 is 16 residues long. V was shortened by 3 bases and J by 5 bases, with 20 bases between the two germline ends. Germline V gene sequence: CDR1 SGHAT, CDR2 FQNNGV. The chain's CDR3 is CASSLGLGLSGNEQYF. For the CDR3, the DNA is TGTGCCAGCAGCTTGGGTCTAGGCTTGAGTGGCAACGAGCAGTACTTC.

The rearrangement links TRBV28 to TRBJ1-2; D remains ambiguous. CDR1 is MDHEN and CDR2 is SYDVKM in the germline V gene. The length of the CDR3 is 15 residues. The V and J ends lost 4 bases and 3 bases respectively, with 15 bases between them. The CDR3 is CASSSPSGAHYGYTF. DNA for the CDR3: TGTGCCAGCAGTTCTCCCTCGGGAGCCCACTATGGCTACACCTTC.

This clone was seen a few times. V is TRBV10-2 and J is TRBJ2-7, with 8 positions matching TRBD1. V was pared by 0 bases and J by 3 bases, with 7 bases of the junction left unmatched. The CDR3 contains 16 residues. The germline gives CDR1 WSHSY, CDR2 SAAADI. CDR3 nucleotide sequence: TGCGCCAGCAGTGAGTCCCGCGGGACAGGCGGCTACGAGCAGTACTTC. As protein: CASSESRGTGGYEQYF.

The V and J genes are TRBV3-1 (or the pseudogene TRBV3-2) and TRBJ2-1, with 7 nucleotides matching TRBD2. J gave up 3 bases and V 7 bases, and 12 bases lay outside the gene matches. Per the germline V gene, CDR1 is LGHDT and CDR2 is YNNKEL (reference sequence). The CDR3 covers 16 residues. The CDR3 DNA follows: TGTGCCAGCAACGAACGGGCTACTAGCGACTACAATGAGCAGTTCTTC. The encoded protein is CASNERATSDYNEQFF.

This sequence joins TRBV30 and TRBJ1-2; 7 nucleotides agree with TRBD1. V shed 2 bases and J 2 bases; nucleotides not matched to a gene: 8. Looked up from germline, CDR1 is GTSNPN and CDR2 is SVGIG (reference sequence). The CDR3 spans 15 residues. CDR3 region: CAWSQTLTGNYGYTF. CDR3 sequence (DNA): TGTGCCTGGAGTCAGACACTGACAGGGAACTATGGCTACACCTTC.

V and J are TRBV7-2 and TRBJ1-5; D uncertain. Looked up from germline, CDR1 is SGHTA and CDR2 is FQGNSA. The length of the CDR3 is 16 residues. Trimming took off 0 bases at V and 2 bases at J, with 11 bases between the two ends. The CDR3 is CASSLAGNRGNQPQHF. CDR3 sequence (DNA): TGTGCCAGCAGCTTAGCCGGGAATCGGGGCAATCAGCCCCAGCATTTT.